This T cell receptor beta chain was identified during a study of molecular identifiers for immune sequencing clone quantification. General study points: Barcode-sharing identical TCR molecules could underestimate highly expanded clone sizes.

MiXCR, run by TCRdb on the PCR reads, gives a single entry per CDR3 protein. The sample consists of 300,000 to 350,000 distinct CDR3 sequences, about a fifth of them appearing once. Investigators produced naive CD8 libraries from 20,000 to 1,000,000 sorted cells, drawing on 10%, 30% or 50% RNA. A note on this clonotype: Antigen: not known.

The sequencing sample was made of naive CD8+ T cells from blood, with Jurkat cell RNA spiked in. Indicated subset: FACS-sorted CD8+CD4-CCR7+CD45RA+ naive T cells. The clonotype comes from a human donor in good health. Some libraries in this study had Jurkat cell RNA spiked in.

Here the CDR3 DNA reads TGTGCCAGTAGTATAGCAGGGCGTCAGCCCCAGCATTTT. It translates to CASSIAGRQPQHF. This chain joins TRBV19 and TRBJ1-5; weak D call: TRBD1 (5 bases). In germline, CDR1 is LNHDA, CDR2 SQIVND (reference sequence). The CDR3 has 13 amino acids. With 1 base removed from V and 6 bases from J, the gap between germline ends came to 7 bases.